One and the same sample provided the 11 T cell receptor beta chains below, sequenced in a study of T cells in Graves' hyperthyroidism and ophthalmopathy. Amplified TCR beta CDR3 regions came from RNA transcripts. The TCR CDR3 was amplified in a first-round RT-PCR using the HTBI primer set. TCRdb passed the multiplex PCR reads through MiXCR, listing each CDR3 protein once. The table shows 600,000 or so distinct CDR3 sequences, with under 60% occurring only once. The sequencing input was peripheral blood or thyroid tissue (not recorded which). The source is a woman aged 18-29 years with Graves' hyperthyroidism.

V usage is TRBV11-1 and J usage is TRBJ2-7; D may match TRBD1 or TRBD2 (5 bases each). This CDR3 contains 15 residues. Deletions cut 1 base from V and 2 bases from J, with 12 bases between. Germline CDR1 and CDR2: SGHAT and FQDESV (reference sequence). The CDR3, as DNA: TGTGCCAGCAGCTTAGTAGGAAAGGGACCCTACGAGCAGTACTTC. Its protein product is CASSLVGKGPYEQYF.

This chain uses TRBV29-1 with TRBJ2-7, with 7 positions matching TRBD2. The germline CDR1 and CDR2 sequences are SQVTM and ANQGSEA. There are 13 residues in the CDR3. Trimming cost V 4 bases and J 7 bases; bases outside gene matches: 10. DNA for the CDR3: TGCAGCGTTGGACTAGCAGAGTACAATGAGCAGTACTTC. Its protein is CSVGLAEYNEQYF.

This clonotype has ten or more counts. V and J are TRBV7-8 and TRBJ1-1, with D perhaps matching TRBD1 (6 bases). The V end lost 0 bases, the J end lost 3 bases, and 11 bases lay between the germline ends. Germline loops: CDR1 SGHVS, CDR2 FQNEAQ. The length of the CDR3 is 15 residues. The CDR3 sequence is CASSLAEGVDTEAFF. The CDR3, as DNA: TGTGCCAGCAGCTTAGCGGAGGGGGTAGACACTGAAGCTTTCTTT. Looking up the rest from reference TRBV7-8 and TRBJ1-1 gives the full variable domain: GAGVSQSPRYKVAKRGQDVALRCDPISGHVSLFWYQQALGQGPEFLTYFQNEAQLDKSGLPSDRFFAERPEGSVSTLKIQRTQQEDSAVYLCASSLAEGVDTEAFFGQGTRLTVV.

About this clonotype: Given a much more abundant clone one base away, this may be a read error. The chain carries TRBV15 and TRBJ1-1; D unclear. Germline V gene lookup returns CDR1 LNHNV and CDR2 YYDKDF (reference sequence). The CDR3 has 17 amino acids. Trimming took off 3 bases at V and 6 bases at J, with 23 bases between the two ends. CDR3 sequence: CATSSPTRGGYNPEAFF. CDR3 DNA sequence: TGTGCCACCAGCAGCCCCACCCGGGGAGGGTACAACCCTGAAGCTTTCTTT. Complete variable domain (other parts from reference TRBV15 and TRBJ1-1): DAMVIQNPRYQVTQFGKPVTLSCSQTLNHNVMYWYQQKSSQAPKLLFHYYDKDFNNEADTPDNFQSRRPNTSFCFLDIRSPGLGDTAMYLCATSSPTRGGYNPEAFFGQGTRLTVV.

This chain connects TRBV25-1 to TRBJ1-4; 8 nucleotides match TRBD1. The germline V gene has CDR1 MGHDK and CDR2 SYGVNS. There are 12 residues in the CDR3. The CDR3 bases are TGTGCTCCACAGGGGGCTAATGAAAAACTGTTTTTT. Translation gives CAPQGANEKLFF.

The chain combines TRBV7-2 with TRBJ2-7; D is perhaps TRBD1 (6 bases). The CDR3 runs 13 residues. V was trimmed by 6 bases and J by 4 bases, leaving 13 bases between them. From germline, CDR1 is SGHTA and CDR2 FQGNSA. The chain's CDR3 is CASSPGHQYEQYF. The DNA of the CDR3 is TGTGCCAGCAGTCCGGGACACCAGTACGAGCAGTACTTC.

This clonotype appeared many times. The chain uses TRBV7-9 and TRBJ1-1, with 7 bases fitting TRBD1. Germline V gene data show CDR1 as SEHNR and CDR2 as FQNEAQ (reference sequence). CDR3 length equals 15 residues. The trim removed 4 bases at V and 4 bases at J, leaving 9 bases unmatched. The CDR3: CASSSRQGGPTEAFF. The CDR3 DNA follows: TGTGCCAGCAGCTCGCGACAGGGTGGTCCCACTGAAGCTTTCTTT.

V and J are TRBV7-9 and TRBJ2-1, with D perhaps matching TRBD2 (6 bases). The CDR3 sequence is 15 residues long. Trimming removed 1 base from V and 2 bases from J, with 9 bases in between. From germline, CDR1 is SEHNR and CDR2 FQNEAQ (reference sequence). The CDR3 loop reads CASSLVAVTYNEQFF. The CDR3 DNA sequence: TGTGCCAGCAGCTTAGTAGCGGTGACCTACAATGAGCAGTTCTTC.

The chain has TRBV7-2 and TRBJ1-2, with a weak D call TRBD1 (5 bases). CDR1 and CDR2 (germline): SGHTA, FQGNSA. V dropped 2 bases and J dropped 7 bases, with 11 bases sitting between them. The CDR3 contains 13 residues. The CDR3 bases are TGTGCCAGCAGCTTAATCTACAGGACTGGCTACACCTTC. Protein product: CASSLIYRTGYTF. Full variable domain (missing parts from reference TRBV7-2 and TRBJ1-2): GAGVSQSPSNKVTEKGKDVELRCDPISGHTALYWYRQSLGQGLEFLIYFQGNSAPDKSGLPSDRFSAERTGGSVSTLTIQRTQQEDSAVYLCASSLIYRTGYTFGSGTRLTVV.

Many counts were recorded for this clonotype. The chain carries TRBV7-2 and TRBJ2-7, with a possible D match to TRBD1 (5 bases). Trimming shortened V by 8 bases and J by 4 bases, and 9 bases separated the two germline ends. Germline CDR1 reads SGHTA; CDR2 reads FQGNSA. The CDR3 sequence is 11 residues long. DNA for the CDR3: TGTGCCAGCGGGGCGAGGTACGAGCAGTACTTC. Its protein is CASGARYEQYF.

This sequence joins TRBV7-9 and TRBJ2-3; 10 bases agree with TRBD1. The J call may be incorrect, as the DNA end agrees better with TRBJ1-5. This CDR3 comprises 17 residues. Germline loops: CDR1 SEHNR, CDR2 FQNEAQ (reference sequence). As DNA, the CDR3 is TGTGCCAGCAGCCCTGACAGGGGGCAATACTTAACAGATACGCAGCATTTT. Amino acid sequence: CASSPDRGQYLTDTQHF.